Below are 19 T cell receptor beta chains sequenced from a single sample in a study of T cell repertoires in cytomegalovirus infection. TCRdb used MiXCR to reprocess the reads, holding one entry per CDR3 protein. The repertoire consists of around 440,000 distinct CDR3 sequences, with approximately 11% occurring once and the leading ten covering around 9.6%. Sequences were obtained from PBMCs. These receptors all stem from a human donor in good health (CMV status not recorded). Some clones in this sample may be carry-over from other donors' samples.

This clonotype was recorded a few times. The CDR3 DNA reads TGTGCCAGCAGCTTGGCAGGGGAAGGGGCCGGGGAGCTGTTTTTT. Protein sequence: CASSLAGEGAGELFF. The chain is built from TRBV5-5 and TRBJ2-2, with D maybe TRBD1 (6 bases). This CDR3 has 15 residues. CDR1 SGHKS and CDR2 YYEKEE come from the germline V gene (reference sequence). Trimming pared 0 bases from V and 6 bases from J, leaving 12 bases between.

This clonotype was seen ten or more times. CDR3 DNA: TGCGCCAGCAGCTCCGCGGGTAGGGGGCAGTTCTTC. Translated, it gives CASSSAGRGQFF. The rearrangement joins TRBV5-1 to TRBJ2-1; perhaps D is TRBD1 or TRBD2 (5 bases each). This CDR3 comprises 12 residues. Trimming removed 3 bases at V and 12 bases at J, with 13 bases between. Germline values: CDR1 SGHRS, CDR2 YFSETQ.

This clonotype was observed many times. This chain links TRBV28 with TRBJ1-2; the D is unclear. Deletions cut 2 bases from V and 8 bases from J, with 18 bases between. In germline, CDR1 is MDHEN, CDR2 SYDVKM. The CDR3 spans 15 residues. CDR3 loop: CASSLAGGWEEGYTF. The CDR3 nucleotides read TGTGCCAGCAGTTTAGCGGGCGGATGGGAAGAAGGCTACACCTTC.

In its sample, this clonotype was seen many times. J is TRBJ2-5 and V is TRBV7-8; 7 bases align to TRBD2. Germline V lookup: CDR1 SGHVS, CDR2 FQNEAQ. The J segment lost 5 bases and the V segment lost 4 bases, leaving 7 bases of the junction unmatched. This CDR3 contains 14 residues. The CDR3 DNA reads as TGTGCCAGCAGCTCTTTGGGGGGGAGGGAGACCCAGTACTTC. Protein product: CASSSLGGRETQYF.

V gene TRBV5-1 combines with J gene TRBJ2-1; no definite D call. V lost 0 bases and J lost 3, with 13 bases in between. Germline-derived CDR1 and CDR2 are SGHRS and YFSETQ. The CDR3 loop spans 16 amino acids. Here the CDR3 reads CASSLERQIYYNEQFF. CDR3 in DNA: TGCGCCAGCAGCTTGGAACGGCAGATCTACTACAATGAGCAGTTCTTC.

This chain links TRBV27 with TRBJ2-2; D not resolved. This CDR3 has 16 amino acids. Germline values: CDR1 MNHEY, CDR2 SMNVEV (reference sequence). V gave up 6 bases and J gave up 2 bases, with 16 bases separating them. CDR3 residues: CASSRPTAYNTGELFF. CDR3 nucleotides: TGTGCCAGCAGCCGTCCTACGGCCTATAACACCGGGGAGCTGTTTTTT.

At least ten counts were recorded for this clonotype. The chain is built from TRBV4-1 and TRBJ1-1; D possibly corresponds to TRBD1 (5 bases). Germline V lookup: CDR1 MGHRA, CDR2 YSYEKL. The CDR3 is 13 amino acids. V shed 0 bases and J shed 7 bases, with 9 bases lying between them. The CDR3 DNA reads TGCGCCAGCAGCCAAGATCGGGGGGATGAAGCTTTCTTT. It yields the protein CASSQDRGDEAFF.

In this sample, this clonotype turned up a few times. The V and J genes are TRBV28 and TRBJ2-7; no clear D gene. This CDR3 has 15 amino acids. Germline lookup yields CDR1 MDHEN and CDR2 SYDVKM. V lost 2 bases, J lost 5 bases, and 16 bases lay in between. In nucleotides, the CDR3 is TGTGCCAGCAGTTTAATTAGGTCCAGGAACGACGAGCAGTACTTC. Translation gives CASSLIRSRNDEQYF.

The rearrangement uses TRBV29-1 and TRBJ2-7; the match to TRBD1 covers 8 bases. The V gene end was trimmed by 6 bases and the J gene end by 2 bases; junction bases not matched to a gene: 9. CDR3 size: 14 residues. Germline CDR1 reads SQVTM; CDR2 reads ANQGSEA. The CDR3 sequence is CSVGGQGRAYEQYF. CDR3 DNA sequence: TGCAGCGTGGGAGGACAGGGCCGAGCCTACGAGCAGTACTTC.

This clonotype appeared many times. This rearrangement joins TRBV20-1 to TRBJ2-3; 13 positions match TRBD2. V shed 5 bases and J 0 bases; nucleotides not matched to a gene: 11. Germline loops: CDR1 DFQATT, CDR2 SNEGSKA (reference sequence). This CDR3 has 18 residues. DNA for the CDR3: TGCAGTGCTCTGGGGAGACTAGCGGGGGGAACTAGCACAGATACGCAGTATTTT. As protein: CSALGRLAGGTSTDTQYF.

As to this clonotype: This may stem from a read error, because a much larger clone lies one nucleotide away. This sequence joins TRBV19 and TRBJ2-5; D not resolved. The CDR3 runs to 10 residues. Germline V lookup: CDR1 LNHDA, CDR2 SQIVND (reference sequence). The chain's CDR3 is CPTSGETQYF. Written as DNA, the CDR3 is TGTCCCACGTCCGGCGAGACCCAGTACTTC.

In this sample, this clonotype turned up many times. The rearrangement uses TRBV7-3 and TRBJ2-2, with a tentative D call TRBD1 (6 bases). V dropped 2 bases and J dropped 0 bases, with 10 bases sitting between them. This CDR3 contains 16 residues. Germline loops: CDR1 SGHTA, CDR2 FQGTGA. CDR3 in amino acids: CASSLDGTSNTGELFF. The CDR3 DNA reads as TGTGCCAGCAGCTTAGACGGGACATCGAACACCGGGGAGCTGTTTTTT.

V gene TRBV3-1 combines with J gene TRBJ1-2; D ambiguous. The ends were cut back, 4 bases at V and 6 bases at J, with 12 bases in the middle. The germline CDR1 and CDR2 sequences are LGHDT and YNNKEL (reference sequence). The CDR3 covers 13 residues. The CDR3 here is CASSPLETNGYTF. The CDR3 DNA reads TGTGCCAGCAGCCCCCTTGAGACGAATGGCTACACCTTC.

This clonotype has at least ten counts. The CDR3 DNA is TGTGCCAGCAGTTACCCTGGGCGACAGGGGATGGTTACCGCCGAGCCTTTCTTT. The encoded protein is CASSYPGRQGMVTAEPFF. The chain links TRBV6-6 to TRBJ1-1, with 8 bases aligning to TRBD1. Germline V gene lookup returns CDR1 MNHNY and CDR2 SVGAGI (reference sequence). The CDR3 runs to 18 residues. Unmatched junction bases numbered 23, after V lost 2 bases and J lost 12 bases.

This clonotype has at least ten counts. The chain links TRBV5-1 to TRBJ2-3; 13 bases are a match to TRBD2. After removal of 4 bases from V and 3 bases from J, the junction contained 14 bases not matched to a gene. The CDR3 is 19 amino acids. Per the germline V gene, CDR1 is SGHRS and CDR2 is YFSETQ. Here the CDR3 DNA reads TGCGCCAGCAGCCTCAACAGACTAGCGGGAGGCCCTAATACAGATACGCAGTATTTT. It yields the protein CASSLNRLAGGPNTDTQYF.

This clonotype was seen at least ten times. CDR3 region: CAISDGGVGNQPQHF. The CDR3 DNA follows: TGTGCCATCAGTGACGGGGGGGTGGGCAATCAGCCCCAGCATTTT. The genes are TRBV10-3 and TRBJ1-5, with D possibly TRBD1 on 5 matching bases. The ends were cut back, 3 bases at V and 2 bases at J, with 11 bases in the middle. CDR1 and CDR2 from the germline V gene are ENHRY and SYGVKD. CDR3 length equals 15 residues.

The chain combines TRBV19 with TRBJ2-1; 10 bases match TRBD2. From germline, CDR1 is LNHDA and CDR2 SQIVND (reference sequence). The CDR3 consists of 15 residues. Trimming removed 6 bases from V and 5 bases from J; junction bases left unmatched: 7. For the CDR3, the DNA is TGTGCCAGTAGATCTAGCGGGAGTTCCCACAATGAGCAGTTCTTC. Protein: CASRSSGSSHNEQFF.

This clonotype has at least ten counts. The V call is TRBV7-8, the J call TRBJ1-5; tentative D call: TRBD1 (6 bases). V lost 5 bases and J 5 bases, leaving 19 bases between the germline ends. CDR3 size: 16 residues. Germline V gene data show CDR1 as SGHVS and CDR2 as FQNEAQ. The CDR3 DNA reads TGTGCCAGCAGCCCCCATGGGGGGGCAGGATATCAGCCCCAGCATTTT. Translation gives CASSPHGGAGYQPQHF.

The sample holds one count of this clonotype. Since a much larger clone is just one base distant, this may be a read error. The chain recombines TRBV6-6 with TRBJ1-1; 7 bases match TRBD1. The CDR3 runs to 16 residues. J was trimmed by 4 bases and V by 5 bases; bases with no gene match: 13. The V gene's germline CDR1 is MNHNY and CDR2 SVGAGI (reference sequence). The CDR3 DNA reads TGTGCCAGCAGTCAAAGACAGGGATCGAAGACCACTGAAGCTTTCTTT. Encoded protein: CASSQRQGSKTTEAFF.